These 28 T cell receptor beta chains were sequenced from one sample in a study of molecular identifiers for immune sequencing clone quantification. One entry per CDR3 protein, called by TCRdb with MiXCR from the PCR reads. The sample holds nearly 650,000 distinct CDR3 sequences, 25% seen once. The sample consisted of naive CD8+ T cells from blood, with Jurkat cell RNA spiked in. Described subset: FACS-sorted CD8+CD4-CCR7+CD45RA+ naive T cells. These receptors came from a human donor in good health. Some libraries in this study had Jurkat cell RNA spiked in.

This clonotype was seen at least ten times. The chain carries TRBV19 and TRBJ2-1, with no clear D. V lost 1 base and J lost 9, with 16 bases in between. CDR3 length: 15 residues. CDR1 is LNHDA and CDR2 is SQIVND in the germline V gene (reference sequence). The CDR3 DNA sequence: TGTGCCAGTAGTATAGCGTCACGAAGCCCCATTGAGCAGTTCTTC. Translation: CASSIASRSPIEQFF.

There are a few counts of this clonotype. CDR3 amino acids: CSVERDSYEQYF. CDR3 bases: TGCAGCGTTGAACGGGACAGCTACGAGCAGTACTTC. The gene calls are TRBV29-1 and TRBJ2-7; the match to TRBD1 covers 7 bases. The CDR3 sequence is 12 residues long. CDR1 and CDR2 from the germline V gene are SQVTM and ANQGSEA. V was pared by 2 bases and J by 3 bases, with 1 base of the junction left unmatched.

This clonotype came up a few times. The chain joins TRBV11-2 to TRBJ2-1; D is perhaps TRBD2 (6 bases). Germline V lookup: CDR1 SGHAT, CDR2 FQNNGV. The CDR3 runs 15 residues. Trimming cost V 8 bases and J 3 bases, with 17 bases left between them. The CDR3 DNA is TGTGCCAGCCTCCACCCGGGCGGGGACTACAATGAGCAGTTCTTC. This translates into CASLHPGGDYNEQFF.

This rearrangement joins TRBV20-1 to TRBJ2-3; 8 positions match TRBD2. The CDR3 sequence is 16 residues long. Germline V gene sequence: CDR1 DFQATT, CDR2 SNEGSKA (reference sequence). V shed 3 bases and J 5 bases; nucleotides not matched to a gene: 13. The chain's CDR3 is CSARTILLAVGDTQYF. CDR3 in DNA: TGCAGTGCTAGGACGATATTACTAGCGGTTGGAGATACGCAGTATTTT.

Concerning this clonotype: At one of its ends the junction is not consistent with the germline gene, which may arise from a read error. This sequence joins TRBV27 and TRBJ2-3, with D perhaps assigned TRBD1 or TRBD2 (5 bases each). The germline CDR1 and CDR2 sequences are MNHEY and SMNVEV (reference sequence). This CDR3 region has 15 residues. In DNA, the CDR3 is TGTGCCGGCAGTCCTGGGGCAGGGAGTGGGGATACGCAGTATTTT. Residues: CAGSPGAGSGDTQYF.

This clonotype has ten or more counts. The chain employs TRBV7-9 and TRBJ2-7, with D possibly TRBD1 on 5 matching bases. V lost 1 base and J lost 2, with 12 bases in between. CDR1 is SEHNR and CDR2 is FQNEAQ in the germline V gene (reference sequence). This CDR3 contains 15 residues. The CDR3, as DNA: TGTGCCAGCAGCTTAGGGCTGACAGCGACCTACGAGCAGTACTTC. Translation: CASSLGLTATYEQYF.

Only a few counts were recorded for this clonotype. One end of the junction does not line up with germline, which may come from a read error. V is TRBV5-4 and J is TRBJ2-3; 8 bases align to TRBD2. CDR3 length: 17 amino acids. CDR1 is SGHNT, CDR2 YYREEE, per germline (reference sequence). CDR3 nucleotides: TGTGCCAGCAGCTTAAACAGCTTAGCGGGGCACACAGATACGCAGTGTTTT. Translating it yields CASSLNSLAGHTDTQCF. Full variable domain (outside the CDR3, taken from reference TRBV5-4 and TRBJ2-3): ETGVTQSPTHLIKTRGQQVTLRCSSQSGHNTVSWYQQALGQGPQFIFQYYREEENGRGNFPPRFSGLQFPNYSSELNVNALELDDSALYLCASSLNSLAGHTDTQCFGPGTRLTVL.

Ten or more counts support this clonotype. The rearrangement uses TRBV28 and TRBJ1-3; no clear D gene. The CDR3 runs 14 residues. The germline V and J ends were trimmed by 1 base and 1 base, with 5 bases remaining between them. Germline assignment: CDR1 MDHEN and CDR2 SYDVKM. The CDR3 DNA follows: TGTGCCAGCAGTTTATTCCGGTCTGGAAACACCATATATTTT. This translates into CASSLFRSGNTIYF.

The table lists this clonotype with many counts. The chain uses TRBV10-3 and TRBJ1-2; D may be TRBD1 (5 bases). CDR3 length: 14 amino acids. Germline CDR1 and CDR2: ENHRY and SYGVKD. Deletions cut 10 bases from V and 8 bases from J, with 23 bases between. The CDR3 nucleotides are TGTGCCACGGGAAGAATGGACACCCTGAGAGGCTACACCTTC. It is translated as CATGRMDTLRGYTF.

The V call is TRBV19, the J call TRBJ1-5, with D perhaps matching TRBD1 (6 bases). This CDR3 spans 14 amino acids. The germline V and J ends were trimmed by 3 bases and 9 bases, with 15 bases remaining between them. Per germline, CDR1 LNHDA and CDR2 SQIVND (reference sequence). For the CDR3, the DNA is TGTGCCAGTAGTATCGATTCGGGGGCTCGGCCCCAGCATTTT. Translation gives CASSIDSGARPQHF.

This clonotype was counted ten times or more. The chain recombines TRBV14 with TRBJ2-5; weak D call: TRBD2 (5 bases). This CDR3 contains 16 residues. V was trimmed by 0 bases and J by 4 bases, leaving 15 bases between them. CDR1 is SGHDN and CDR2 is FVKESK in the germline V gene. CDR3 nucleotide sequence: TGTGCCAGCAGCCAAGATAGATGGGGAGTTCGAGAGACCCAGTACTTC. Translating gives CASSQDRWGVRETQYF.

At least ten counts were recorded for this clonotype. The chain links TRBV24-1 to TRBJ2-2; 7 bases align to TRBD1. Germline loops: CDR1 KGHDR, CDR2 SFDVKD. This CDR3 has 15 residues. The trim removed 5 bases at V and 5 bases at J, leaving 7 bases unmatched. CDR3 coding DNA: TGTGCCACCAGTGTCGGACAGGTGGCGACCGGGGAGCTGTTTTTT. It translates to CATSVGQVATGELFF.

As to this clonotype: This could be a read error, since a much larger clone is one nucleotide away. The CDR3 region has the DNA TGTGCCCGCAGCCCCCTGACAGGAGAACAGCCCCAGCATTTT. As protein: CARSPLTGEQPQHF. This chain uses TRBV4-2 with TRBJ1-5; tentative D call: TRBD1 (6 bases). The germline gives CDR1 LGHNA, CDR2 YNFKEQ. There are 14 residues in the CDR3.

This chain joins TRBV7-6 and TRBJ2-7; 10 bases agree with TRBD2. The CDR3 has 15 residues. The V gene's germline CDR1 is SGHVS and CDR2 FNYEAQ. V was clipped by 4 bases and J by 0 bases; unmatched bases: 3. The CDR3 sequence: CASSYGLADSYEQYF. In nucleotides, the CDR3 is TGTGCCAGCAGCTACGGACTAGCGGACTCCTACGAGCAGTACTTC.

This clonotype came up a few times. The chain carries TRBV25-1 and TRBJ1-1; perhaps TRBD1 as D (5 bases). The length of the CDR3 is 14 residues. V was clipped by 4 bases and J by 6 bases, with 15 bases between them. Per the germline V gene, CDR1 is MGHDK and CDR2 is SYGVNS. CDR3: CASSGRPGPPEAFF. The CDR3 bases are TGTGCCAGCAGTGGGCGACCGGGACCGCCTGAAGCTTTCTTT.

The chain joins TRBV29-1 to TRBJ2-5; perhaps TRBD1 as D (5 bases). Germline lookup yields CDR1 SQVTM and CDR2 ANQGSEA. The CDR3 is made up of 11 amino acids. V lost 5 bases to trimming and J lost 13 bases, with 17 bases between them. The CDR3 loop is CSVQGPAPPYF. CDR3 DNA: TGCAGCGTTCAGGGCCCAGCGCCCCCGTACTTC. The full variable domain, its missing parts supplied by reference TRBV29-1 and TRBJ2-5, is SAVISQKPSRDICQRGTSLTIQCQVDSQVTMMFWYRQQPGQSLTLIATANQGSEATYESGFVIDKFPISRPNLTFSTLTVSNMSPEDSSIYLCSVQGPAPPYFGPGTRLLVL.

This clonotype was detected ten times or more. The chain carries TRBV7-9 and TRBJ1-1; perhaps TRBD1 as D (6 bases). The CDR3 covers 14 residues. V lost 6 bases to trimming and J lost 6 bases, with 17 bases between them. Germline V gene lookup returns CDR1 SEHNR and CDR2 FQNEAQ (reference sequence). CDR3 loop: CASRLVTGRAEAFF. The DNA for the CDR3 is TGTGCCAGCAGACTCGTTACAGGGAGGGCTGAAGCTTTCTTT. Using reference TRBV7-9 and TRBJ1-1 for the parts outside the CDR3, the full variable domain is DTGVSQNPRHKITKRGQNVTFRCDPISEHNRLYWYRQTLGQGPEFLTYFQNEAQLEKSRLLSDRFSAERPKGSFSTLEIQRTEQGDSAMYLCASRLVTGRAEAFFGQGTRLTVV.

In this sample, this clonotype turned up many times. CDR3 sequence reads: CASSPGQNKWDQPQHF. As DNA, the CDR3 is TGTGCCAGCAGTCCTGGACAGAACAAATGGGATCAGCCCCAGCATTTT. The chain uses TRBV28 and TRBJ1-5; possibly TRBD1 for D (6 bases). Germline CDR1 and CDR2: MDHEN and SYDVKM. Trimming stripped 5 bases from V and 5 bases from J, with 19 bases between. The CDR3 has 16 residues.

The sample holds a few counts of this clonotype. The V gene is TRBV20-1, the J gene TRBJ1-1; maybe TRBD1 (6 bases). The CDR3 has 15 residues. V lost 0 bases, J lost 3 bases, and 14 bases lay in between. Germline loops: CDR1 DFQATT, CDR2 SNEGSKA (reference sequence). The CDR3 DNA sequence: TGCAGTGCTAGAGAACAGGGAAAGTCGGACACTGAAGCTTTCTTT. Translating gives CSAREQGKSDTEAFF.

This clonotype turned up a few times. V and J are TRBV4-3 and TRBJ2-7; a weak D match, TRBD2 (5 bases). Germline lookup yields CDR1 LGHNA and CDR2 YSLEER. The CDR3 spans 15 residues. The V gene lost 1 base and the J gene lost 3 bases, with 13 bases spanning the gap. CDR3 sequence reads: CASSQGPGEGYEQYF. The DNA of the CDR3 is TGCGCCAGCAGCCAAGGACCCGGGGAAGGCTACGAGCAGTACTTC.

In this sample, this clonotype turned up once. The chain couples TRBV15 to TRBJ2-4, with TRBD2 matching over 9 bases. CDR3 length: 15 amino acids. After removal of 1 base from V and 5 bases from J, the junction contained 3 bases not matched to a gene. Looked up from germline, CDR1 is LNHNV and CDR2 is YYDKDF (reference sequence). CDR3 residues: CATSRGIAGENIQYF. The CDR3 DNA sequence: TGTGCCACCAGCAGAGGAATAGCGGGGGAAAACATTCAGTACTTC.

The rearrangement uses TRBV7-9 and TRBJ2-5; possible D gene TRBD2, 6 bases. The germline V gene has CDR1 SEHNR and CDR2 FQNEAQ (reference sequence). V dropped 6 bases and J dropped 1 base, with 12 bases sitting between them. This CDR3 region has 14 residues. The CDR3 loop reads CASRAGGTQETQYF. The CDR3 bases are TGTGCCAGCAGGGCTGGAGGGACCCAAGAGACCCAGTACTTC.

The CDR3 nucleotides read TGTGCCAGCAGATTGGGAGGGAGTGGTGAAAAACTGTTTTTT. Translating gives CASRLGGSGEKLFF. V gene TRBV27 combines with J gene TRBJ1-4; D gene ambiguous. The germline CDR1 and CDR2 sequences are MNHEY and SMNVEV (reference sequence). V was trimmed by 6 bases and J by 7 bases, leaving 15 bases between them. This CDR3 is 14 amino acids long.

The genes are TRBV4-3 and TRBJ2-7, with TRBD1 identical over 7 bases. Germline V gene sequence: CDR1 LGHNA, CDR2 YSLEER. The CDR3 covers 16 residues. With V trimmed by 1 base and J by 4 bases, 10 bases remained unmatched. The CDR3 here is CASSQALPGQPYEQYF. The CDR3 DNA reads TGCGCCAGCAGCCAAGCCCTGCCGGGACAGCCTTACGAGCAGTACTTC.

This clonotype appeared a few times. This chain connects TRBV4-1 to TRBJ2-7; D is tentatively TRBD1 or TRBD2 (6 bases each). Looked up from germline, CDR1 is MGHRA and CDR2 is YSYEKL. V gave up 1 base and J gave up 5 bases, with 12 bases separating them. The CDR3 contains 14 residues. This CDR3 is CASSQVWGANEQYF. For the CDR3, the DNA is TGCGCCAGCAGCCAAGTTTGGGGGGCTAACGAGCAGTACTTC.

Note on this clonotype: Just one base apart from a much larger clone, this may be a read error. In this CDR3 the conserved last residue, phenylalanine or tryptophan, is missing, so a read error is likely. In DNA, the CDR3 is TGTGCCATCAGTGAATCTGATACGCAGTATTCT. Translated: CAISESDTQYS. The chain recombines TRBV10-3 with TRBJ2-3; D ambiguous. The germline gives CDR1 ENHRY, CDR2 SYGVKD. The CDR3 is made up of 11 amino acids. V was shortened by 3 bases and J by 6 bases, with 4 bases between the two germline ends.

This clonotype showed up many times. The chain uses TRBV27 and TRBJ1-5, with unresolved D. Trimming stripped 6 bases from V and 6 bases from J, with 21 bases between. The germline V gene encodes CDR1 MNHEY and CDR2 SMNVEV (reference sequence). The CDR3 length is 16 residues. The CDR3 coding sequence is TGTGCCAGCAGGCCTCTTGACCCCCTGGGAGGTCAGCCCCAGCATTTT. It is translated as CASRPLDPLGGQPQHF.

The J gene is TRBJ2-7, the V gene TRBV25-1; weak D call: TRBD1 (5 bases). There are 15 residues in the CDR3. Trimming removed 3 bases at V and 5 bases at J, with 17 bases between. CDR1 MGHDK and CDR2 SYGVNS come from the germline V gene. CDR3 DNA: TGTGCCAGCAGTGAGGCAGGGTCCGTGAAAGACGAGCAGTACTTC. This translates into CASSEAGSVKDEQYF.